This entry lists 16 T cell receptor beta chains sequenced from one sample in a study of T cell responses to AZD1222 COVID-19 vaccine. Assay: immunoSEQ multiplex PCR; the TCRdb copy retains only in-frame clones and omits some. Among 120,000 or so clones listed, less than 95% were seen once. The source material was peripheral blood, sampled on day 0 of AZD1222 vaccination. The receptors originated from an adult in good health.

This sequence joins TRBV5-4 and TRBJ2-1; D is uncertain. The germline CDR1 and CDR2 sequences are SGHNT and YYREEE (reference sequence). V was cut by 4 bases and J by 4 bases, with 12 bases left in between. The CDR3 runs 14 residues. CDR3 amino acids: CASSPEPTYNEQFF. The CDR3, as DNA: TGTGCCAGCAGCCCCGAACCAACGTACAATGAGCAGTTCTTC.

This clone has just one count. The V and J genes are TRBV7-9 and TRBJ2-1; TRBD2 matches at 12 bases. Looked up from germline, CDR1 is SEHNR and CDR2 is FQNEAQ (reference sequence). J gave up 14 bases and V 4 bases, and 3 bases lay outside the gene matches. The CDR3 totals 12 residues. CDR3 nucleotide sequence: TGTGCCAGCAGCTCCTCTAGCGGGAGGGAGTTCTTC. It translates to CASSSSSGREFF.

The V gene is TRBV7-2, the J gene TRBJ2-7; 9 nucleotides line up with TRBD1. Losses at the gene ends were 6 bases for V and 6 bases for J; bases not matched to a gene: 9. There are 14 residues in the CDR3. From germline, CDR1 is SGHTA and CDR2 FQGNSA. The chain's CDR3 is CASRGSGQGSEQYF. CDR3 sequence (DNA): TGTGCCAGCAGGGGTTCGGGACAGGGCTCCGAGCAGTACTTC.

The genes are TRBV2 and TRBJ2-2; D call uncertain. Germline-derived CDR1 and CDR2 are SNHLY and FYNNEI. V was pared by 5 bases and J by 7 bases, with 8 bases between. This CDR3 has 12 residues. The CDR3 nucleotides read TGTGCCAGCAGTCTCGAGGTCGGGGAGCTGTTTTTT. This codes for CASSLEVGELFF.

The rearrangement uses TRBV19 and TRBJ1-3, with D maybe TRBD1 (5 bases). V was trimmed by 4 bases and J by 0 bases, leaving 13 bases between them. The CDR3 runs to 16 residues. The germline V gene has CDR1 LNHDA and CDR2 SQIVND (reference sequence). The CDR3 region is CASSTSGLTSGNTIYF. The CDR3 DNA follows: TGTGCCAGTAGTACCTCGGGACTGACCTCTGGAAACACCATATATTTT.

The V and J genes are TRBV28 and TRBJ1-1; no clear D gene. The length of the CDR3 is 13 residues. Germline values: CDR1 MDHEN, CDR2 SYDVKM. V lost 7 bases, J lost 3 bases, and 12 bases lay in between. The CDR3 DNA reads as TGTGCCAGCAAAGATCTTATGGACACTGAAGCTTTCTTT. Its protein product is CASKDLMDTEAFF.

The chain recombines TRBV24-1 with TRBJ1-2; the D gene is possibly TRBD1 (5 bases). The CDR3 extends over 14 amino acids. Germline values: CDR1 KGHDR, CDR2 SFDVKD. V lost 3 bases and J lost 6, with 13 bases in between. The DNA for the CDR3 is TGTGCCACCAGTGATAGGGACGTCCCAGATGGCTACACCTTC. It specifies CATSDRDVPDGYTF.

This clone was detected once. The chain joins TRBV11-2 to TRBJ2-2; unclear D gene. The V gene lost 10 bases and the J gene lost 1 base, with 7 bases spanning the gap. Germline CDR1 reads SGHAT; CDR2 reads FQNNGV. This CDR3 comprises 12 residues. CDR3: CATGLNTGELFF. Here the CDR3 DNA reads TGTGCCACAGGATTGAACACCGGGGAGCTGTTTTTT. Complete variable domain (other parts from reference TRBV11-2 and TRBJ2-2): EAGVAQSPRYKIIEKRQSVAFWCNPISGHATLYWYQQILGQGPKLLIQFQNNGVVDDSQLPKDRFSAERLKGVDSTLKIQPAKLEDSAVYLCATGLNTGELFFGEGSRLTVL.

The chain joins TRBV10-3 to TRBJ1-2, with no clear D. CDR1 is ENHRY, CDR2 SYGVKD, per germline. V was trimmed by 0 bases and J by 5 bases, leaving 16 bases between them. The CDR3 length is 16 residues. In nucleotides, the CDR3 is TGTGCCATCAGTGAGTCGAGAGGTGTCGGAGGGTATGGCTACACCTTC. It codes for CAISESRGVGGYGYTF.

V and J are TRBV6-2 or TRBV6-3 and TRBJ1-5; D may be TRBD1 (5 bases). V gave up 6 bases and J gave up 6 bases, with 9 bases separating them. The CDR3 runs to 12 residues. The germline CDR1 and CDR2 sequences are MNHEY and SVGEGT. CDR3 sequence reads: CASSPGVQPQHF. The CDR3 DNA follows: TGTGCCAGCAGCCCGGGGGTTCAGCCCCAGCATTTT.

The CDR3 DNA follows: TGTGCCAGCAGCCATACGGGGAATGGGTGGGAGACCCAGTACTTC. Translation gives CASSHTGNGWETQYF. The chain joins TRBV4-2 to TRBJ2-5, with D possibly matching TRBD2 (5 bases). V lost 3 bases and J 5 bases, leaving 16 bases between the germline ends. Germline CDR1 reads LGHNA; CDR2 reads YNFKEQ. The CDR3 is 15 residues long.

This clone was picked up a small number of times. The chain carries TRBV24-1 and TRBJ1-5; possibly TRBD1 for D (6 bases). Germline V gives CDR1 KGHDR, CDR2 SFDVKD. Between the trimmed V and J ends, which lost 2 bases and 6 bases, there was a span of 10 bases. This CDR3 has 14 residues. The CDR3 DNA reads TGTGCCACCAGTGATTGGGACACCAGTCAGCCCCAGCATTTT. Its protein is CATSDWDTSQPQHF.

The chain joins TRBV2 to TRBJ1-5, with a tentative D call TRBD1 (6 bases). Trimming shortened V by 7 bases and J by 0 bases, and 7 bases separated the two germline ends. Germline CDR1 reads SNHLY; CDR2 reads FYNNEI. The CDR3 totals 13 residues. CDR3 sequence: CASKGDSNQPQHF. The CDR3 DNA is TGTGCCAGCAAGGGGGATAGCAATCAGCCCCAGCATTTT.

The chain links TRBV12-3 or TRBV12-4 to TRBJ2-2, with D uncertain. The CDR3 spans 13 residues. V was shortened by 5 bases and J by 1 base, with 5 bases between the two germline ends. The CDR3 coding sequence is TGTGCCAGCAGTCCGGGGAACACCGGGGAGCTGTTTTTT. It translates to CASSPGNTGELFF.

This clone was seen only once. This chain connects TRBV2 to TRBJ2-7; 9 bases are a match to TRBD2. V gave up 6 bases and J gave up 7 bases; unmatched junction bases: 7. CDR1 SNHLY and CDR2 FYNNEI come from the germline V gene. The CDR3 sequence is 13 residues long. The CDR3: CASRLAGTGEQYF. The CDR3 nucleotides read TGTGCCAGCAGGCTAGCGGGAACGGGGGAGCAGTACTTC.

The chain employs TRBV10-2 and TRBJ1-5; no reliable D call. In germline, CDR1 is WSHSY, CDR2 SAAADI. The CDR3 sequence is 13 residues long. V gave up 7 bases and J gave up 4 bases, with 11 bases separating them. CDR3 DNA: TGCGCCAGCATGGCAGGCCCTAATCAGCCCCAGCATTTT. Protein sequence: CASMAGPNQPQHF.